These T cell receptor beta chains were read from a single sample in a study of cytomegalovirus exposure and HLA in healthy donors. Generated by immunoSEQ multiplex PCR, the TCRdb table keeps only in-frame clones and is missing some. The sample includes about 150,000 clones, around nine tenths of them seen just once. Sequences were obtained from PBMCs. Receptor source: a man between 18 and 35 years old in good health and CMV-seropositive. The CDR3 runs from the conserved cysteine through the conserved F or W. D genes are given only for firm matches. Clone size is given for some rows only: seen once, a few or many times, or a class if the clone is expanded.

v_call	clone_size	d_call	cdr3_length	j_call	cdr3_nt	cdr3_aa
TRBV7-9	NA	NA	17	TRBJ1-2	TGTGCCAGCAGGCCGAATGGACAGACTCAAGCTAACTATGGCTACACCTTC	CASRPNGQTQANYGYTF
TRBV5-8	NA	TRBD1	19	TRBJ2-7	TGTGCCAGCAGCCCAGGACAGGGGCACTATCAACCCCACCACTACGAGCAGTACTTC	CASSPGQGHYQPHHYEQYF
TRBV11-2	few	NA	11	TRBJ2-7	TGTGCCAGCAGCCCCCGGAGCGAGCAGTACTTC	CASSPRSEQYF
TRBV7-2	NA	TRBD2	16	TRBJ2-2	TGTGCCAGCAGCCAAGGCGCGGGAGGCCGCACCGGGGAGCTGTTTTTT	CASSQGAGGRTGELFF
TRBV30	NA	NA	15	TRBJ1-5	TGTGCCTGGAGTGTACAGTCAGGGGGCAATCAGCCCCAGCATTTT	CAWSVQSGGNQPQHF
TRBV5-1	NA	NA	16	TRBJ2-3	TGCGCCAGCAGTAATACCACGGGACTCCGCACAGATACGCAGTATTTT	CASSNTTGLRTDTQYF
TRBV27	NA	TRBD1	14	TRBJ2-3	TGTGCCAGCAGTTTGAACAGGGGGACAGATACGCAGTATTTT	CASSLNRGTDTQYF
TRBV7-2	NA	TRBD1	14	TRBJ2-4	TGTGCCAGCAGCCCGGCCAGGGGGAAAAACATTCAGTACTTC	CASSPARGKNIQYF
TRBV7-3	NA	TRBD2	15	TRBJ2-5	TGTGCCAGCAGCTTGTTCAAGCGGGAGAAGGAGACCCAGTACTTC	CASSLFKREKETQYF
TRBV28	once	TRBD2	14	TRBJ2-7	TGTGCCAGCAGTTTAGACGGGAGGTCCTACGAGCAGTACTTC	CASSLDGRSYEQYF
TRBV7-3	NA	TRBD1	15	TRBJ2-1	TGTGCCAGCAGCCCCCGGACAGGAGGCTACAATGAGCAGTTCTTC	CASSPRTGGYNEQFF
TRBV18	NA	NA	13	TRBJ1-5	TGTGCCAGCTCCGACGGGGAGAATCAGCCCCAGCATTTT	CASSDGENQPQHF
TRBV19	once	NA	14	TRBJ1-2	TGTGCCAGTAGTATTAGGCGGAACTCCCATGGCTACACCTTC	CASSIRRNSHGYTF
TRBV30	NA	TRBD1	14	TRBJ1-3	TGTGCCTGGAGTGTACAGGGGGGTGGAAACACCATATATTTT	CAWSVQGGGNTIYF
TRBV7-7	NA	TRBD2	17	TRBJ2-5	TGTGCCAGCAGCTTAGGGGGTGGTAGCGGGAGTCTGGAGACCCAGTACTTC	CASSLGGGSGSLETQYF
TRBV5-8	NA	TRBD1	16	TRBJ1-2	TGTGCCAGCAGCATTGCAGGGACAGGGGGCGCAGGTGGCTACACCTTC	CASSIAGTGGAGGYTF
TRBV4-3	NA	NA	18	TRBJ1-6	TGCGCCAGCAGCCACCTCTCCAGACAGAGCTCCTATAATTCACCCCTCCACTTT	CASSHLSRQSSYNSPLHF